Below, 19 T cell receptor beta chains from the same sample are listed, as sequenced in a study of PD-1 blockade in classical Hodgkin lymphoma. Clones were sequenced by immunoSEQ multiplex PCR, and TCRdb holds only the in-frame ones, with some missing. This table has some 70,000 clones, roughly 93% appearing once. This sample's time point: newly diagnosed, previously untreated cHL patient sample. Sequencing was carried out using peripheral blood mononuclear cells (PBMCs). The receptors were sampled from a human donor with classical Hodgkin lymphoma.

V usage is TRBV2 and J usage is TRBJ2-3; D may be TRBD1 (5 bases). Per germline, CDR1 SNHLY and CDR2 FYNNEI. This CDR3 is built from 14 residues. V lost 7 bases to trimming and J lost 2 bases, with 13 bases between them. The CDR3 loop is CASTRDSHTDTQYF. CDR3 DNA: TGTGCCAGCACCCGAGACAGCCACACAGATACGCAGTATTTT.

A single count supports this clone. The CDR3 DNA reads TGTGCCAGTATCCTCGGCCGGGGACAGGGTCGTACTGAAGCTTTCTTT. It encodes CASILGRGQGRTEAFF. V and J are TRBV19 and TRBJ1-1; 9 bases fit TRBD1. The germline gives CDR1 LNHDA, CDR2 SQIVND (reference sequence). V shed 7 bases, J shed 5 bases, and the junction held 14 bases outside the gene matches. The CDR3 is made up of 16 amino acids.

This chain links TRBV22-1 with TRBJ1-3; the listed D gene, TRBD1, was not tested against the DNA. TRBV22-1 is termed a pseudogene. This CDR3 has 13 residues. CDR3 bases: TGTCCTGGGAGCAGGACAGGACGAAACACCATATATTTT. Translating gives CPGSRTGRNTIYF.

The chain links TRBV19 to TRBJ2-7; no clear D gene. The CDR3 covers 15 residues. The germline V gene has CDR1 LNHDA and CDR2 SQIVND (reference sequence). Deletions cut 2 bases from V and 2 bases from J, with 13 bases between. This chain's CDR3 is CASSITLVKAYEQYF. The DNA for the CDR3 is TGTGCCAGTAGTATAACCCTTGTAAAAGCCTACGAGCAGTACTTC.

J is TRBJ1-4 and V is TRBV5-6, with a weak D call TRBD1 (6 bases). Looked up from germline, CDR1 is SGHDT and CDR2 is YYEEEE. CDR3 length: 15 amino acids. The V end was cut by 3 bases, the J end by 0 bases, with 9 bases between. In DNA form, the CDR3 reads TGTGCCAGCAGCTACGGACAGACAACTAATGAAAAACTGTTTTTT. This encodes CASSYGQTTNEKLFF.

The gene calls are TRBV10-2 and TRBJ1-1; D remains ambiguous. V was pared by 4 bases and J by 1 base, with 4 bases between. The CDR3 has 12 amino acids. CDR1 is WSHSY and CDR2 is SAAADI in the germline V gene. The CDR3 spells CASSAANTEAFF. The CDR3 DNA sequence: TGCGCCAGCAGTGCGGCGAACACTGAAGCTTTCTTT.

This chain uses TRBV10-2 with TRBJ2-7; D tentatively fits TRBD1 or TRBD2 (5 bases each). Germline CDR1 reads WSHSY; CDR2 reads SAAADI. The CDR3 covers 16 residues. Trimming cost V 3 bases and J 0 bases, with 15 bases left between them. The CDR3 is CASSEWGNSNSYEQYF. The CDR3 region has the DNA TGCGCCAGCAGTGAATGGGGGAATAGTAACTCCTACGAGCAGTACTTC.

The gene calls are TRBV7-6 and TRBJ2-1; possibly TRBD2 for D (6 bases). CDR3 length: 18 amino acids. V was pared by 1 base and J by 3 bases, with 19 bases between. Per the germline V gene, CDR1 is SGHVS and CDR2 is FNYEAQ. The DNA of the CDR3 is TGTGCCAGCAGCTTAGAGAGCTCGACGGGAGCAGGCTACAATGAGCAGTTCTTC. Protein sequence: CASSLESSTGAGYNEQFF.

The genes are TRBV5-1 and TRBJ2-3; D is perhaps TRBD1 (6 bases). Looked up from germline, CDR1 is SGHRS and CDR2 is YFSETQ. The CDR3 totals 15 residues. V was shortened by 3 bases and J by 2 bases, with 13 bases between the two germline ends. CDR3 loop: CASSSDRLYTDTQYF. The CDR3, as DNA: TGCGCCAGCAGCTCGGACAGACTCTACACAGATACGCAGTATTTT. Full variable domain (rest looked up from reference TRBV5-1 and TRBJ2-3): KAGVTQTPRYLIKTRGQQVTLSCSPISGHRSVSWYQQTPGQGLQFLFEYFSETQRNKGNFPGRFSGRQFSNSRSEMNVSTLELGDSALYLCASSSDRLYTDTQYFGPGTRLTVL.

The chain couples TRBV7-2 to TRBJ2-3; D possibly corresponds to TRBD2 (7 bases). V dropped 0 bases and J dropped 5 bases, with 15 bases sitting between them. The germline gives CDR1 SGHTA, CDR2 FQGNSA. This CDR3 spans 16 amino acids. CDR3 DNA sequence: TGTGCCAGCAGCTTAGCGGGCGGGGGCCTCCTAGATACGCAGTATTTT. This gives the protein CASSLAGGGLLDTQYF.

This chain connects TRBV6-1 to TRBJ2-1, with D maybe TRBD2 (5 bases). This CDR3 contains 15 residues. Germline V gene lookup returns CDR1 MNHNS and CDR2 SASEGT. The V gene lost 3 bases and the J gene lost 2 bases, with 11 bases spanning the gap. DNA for the CDR3: TGTGCCAGCAGTGAGAGGGATTGGGCCTACAATGAGCAGTTCTTC. It codes for CASSERDWAYNEQFF.

CDR3 residues: CASSLAGSYGYTF. CDR3 nucleotide sequence: TGTGCCAGCAGCTTAGCAGGGTCGTATGGCTACACCTTC. This chain uses TRBV7-9 with TRBJ1-2, with D unclear. Germline V gene lookup returns CDR1 SEHNR and CDR2 FQNEAQ (reference sequence). The CDR3 spans 13 residues. V lost 0 bases, J lost 5 bases, and 7 bases lay in between.

The rearrangement links TRBV6-1 to TRBJ2-7; D unclear. Germline CDR1 reads MNHNS; CDR2 reads SASEGT. V lost 8 bases, J lost 0 bases, and 5 bases lay in between. The CDR3 length is 11 residues. The CDR3 DNA is TGTGCCAGCCATAGCTCCTACGAGCAGTACTTC. Residues: CASHSSYEQYF.

CDR3 coding DNA: TGTGCCAGCAGCGACCTCACGGATACGCAGTATTTT. Translating gives CASSDLTDTQYF. This sequence joins TRBV9 and TRBJ2-3; D not certain. CDR3 length: 12 amino acids. Deletions cut 3 bases from V and 6 bases from J, with 8 bases between. CDR1 and CDR2 (germline): SGDLS, YYNGEE. The full variable domain, in which reference TRBV9 and TRBJ2-3 provide the parts outside the CDR3, is DSGVTQTPKHLITATGQRVTLRCSPRSGDLSVYWYQQSLDQGLQFLIQYYNGEERAKGNILERFSAQQFPDLHSELNLSSLELGDSALYFCASSDLTDTQYFGPGTRLTVL.

The chain joins TRBV2 to TRBJ2-2, with 10 nucleotides matching TRBD1. The CDR3 contains 20 residues. The ends lost 6 bases at V and 9 bases at J; junction bases unmatched: 25. Germline V lookup: CDR1 SNHLY, CDR2 FYNNEI. The CDR3 coding sequence is TGTGCCAGCAGGGGTGGTGGGACAGGGGTAGGGATGACGAACCGTAGGGAGCTGTTTTTT. This sequence encodes CASRGGGTGVGMTNRRELFF.

This sequence joins TRBV2 and TRBJ2-4, with D perhaps assigned TRBD1 or TRBD2 (6 bases each). Germline V gives CDR1 SNHLY, CDR2 FYNNEI. The CDR3 has 15 amino acids. Trimming took off 8 bases at V and 2 bases at J, with 16 bases between the two ends. This chain's CDR3 is CASRRRGETKNIQYF. CDR3 DNA sequence: TGTGCCAGCCGGCGGAGGGGGGAGACCAAAAACATTCAGTACTTC.

The chain links TRBV7-8 to TRBJ2-7; TRBD1 might be the D (6 bases). Germline V gives CDR1 SGHVS, CDR2 FQNEAQ. With 5 bases removed from V and 0 bases from J, the gap between germline ends came to 11 bases. The CDR3 is 14 amino acids. The CDR3 loop reads CASSPRDNSYEQYF. CDR3 nucleotide sequence: TGTGCCAGCAGCCCACGGGACAACTCCTACGAGCAGTACTTC. The whole variable domain, remainder taken from reference TRBV7-8 and TRBJ2-7, is GAGVSQSPRYKVAKRGQDVALRCDPISGHVSLFWYQQALGQGPEFLTYFQNEAQLDKSGLPSDRFFAERPEGSVSTLKIQRTQQEDSAVYLCASSPRDNSYEQYFGPGTRLTVT.

This clone showed up just a few times. The V call is TRBV20-1, the J call TRBJ2-1; no reliable D call. Germline CDR1 DFQATT, CDR2 SNEGSKA (reference sequence). The ends were cut back, 3 bases at V and 4 bases at J, with 4 bases in the middle. The CDR3 is 11 residues long. This chain's CDR3 is CSASLYNEQFF. In DNA, the CDR3 is TGCAGTGCTAGTCTGTACAATGAGCAGTTCTTC.

The chain employs TRBV19 and TRBJ1-6; D call uncertain. Germline V gene lookup returns CDR1 LNHDA and CDR2 SQIVND (reference sequence). Trimming left V 5 bases short and J 7 bases short, with 9 bases between. This CDR3 comprises 13 residues. The CDR3 reads CASSSPGNSPLHF. DNA for the CDR3: TGTGCCAGTAGTTCACCCGGGAATTCACCCCTCCACTTT.